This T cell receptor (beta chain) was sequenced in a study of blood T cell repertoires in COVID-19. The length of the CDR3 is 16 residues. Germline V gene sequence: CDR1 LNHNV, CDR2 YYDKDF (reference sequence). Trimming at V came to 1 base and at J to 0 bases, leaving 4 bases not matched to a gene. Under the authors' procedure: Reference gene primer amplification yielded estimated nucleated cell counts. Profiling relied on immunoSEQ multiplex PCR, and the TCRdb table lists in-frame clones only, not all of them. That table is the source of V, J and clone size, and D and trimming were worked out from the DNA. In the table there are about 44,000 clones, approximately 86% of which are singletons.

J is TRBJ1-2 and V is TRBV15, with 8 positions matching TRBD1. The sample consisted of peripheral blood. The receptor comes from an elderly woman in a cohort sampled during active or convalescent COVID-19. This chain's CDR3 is CATSRGGQVANYGYTF. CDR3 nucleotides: TGTGCCACCAGCAGAGGGGGACAGGTCGCTAACTATGGCTACACCTTC.